These 16 T cell receptor beta chains were sequenced from one sample in a study of cytomegalovirus exposure and HLA in healthy donors. The PCR contained 60 Vbeta and 13 Jbeta primers. Here immunoSEQ multiplex PCR was the method, and the copy in TCRdb shows in-frame clones only, minus some. The data contain about 110,000 clones, approximately 70% of them singletons. Material for sequencing was PBMCs. The receptors stem from a woman aged 30 to 39 in good health and CMV-seronegative.

This clone occurred a few times. This chain uses TRBV6-1 with TRBJ2-7; D is perhaps TRBD2 (5 bases). V was cut by 4 bases and J by 6 bases, with 16 bases left in between. The CDR3 spans 14 residues. CDR1 and CDR2 from the germline V gene are MNHNS and SASEGT. In DNA, the CDR3 is TGTGCCAGCAGTGCCCCTTTAGAGGGATGCGAGCAGTACTTC. This codes for CASSAPLEGCEQYF.

This clone was counted a single time. The chain has TRBV6-4 and TRBJ2-1, with D tentatively TRBD1 (5 bases). CDR1 and CDR2 from the germline V gene are MRHNA and SNTAGT. V was pared by 0 bases and J by 3 bases, with 9 bases between. CDR3 size: 15 residues. The CDR3 loop reads CASSDSLDSYNEQFF. DNA of the CDR3: TGTGCCAGCAGTGACTCCTTAGACAGCTACAATGAGCAGTTCTTC.

This chain uses TRBV7-9 with TRBJ2-1; D gene ambiguous. Germline CDR1 is SEHNR and CDR2 is FQNEAQ (reference sequence). The germline V and J ends were trimmed by 1 base and 4 bases, with 8 bases remaining between them. This CDR3 is built from 14 residues. CDR3 region: CASSLGIRYNEQFF. CDR3 bases: TGTGCCAGCAGCTTAGGAATCAGGTACAATGAGCAGTTCTTC.

V gene TRBV4-2 combines with J gene TRBJ1-2; 9 bases are shared with TRBD1. CDR1 is LGHNA, CDR2 YNFKEQ, per germline. V was pared by 0 bases and J by 8 bases, with 7 bases of the junction left unmatched. This CDR3 has 15 residues. The CDR3 DNA reads TGTGCCAGCAGCCAAGATATGAGGGACAGGGCCGGCTACACCTTC. It encodes CASSQDMRDRAGYTF.

V is TRBV2 and J is TRBJ2-7; 11 bases line up with TRBD1. CDR1 is SNHLY and CDR2 is FYNNEI in the germline V gene. V was clipped by 2 bases and J by 5 bases; unmatched bases: 8. This CDR3 has 16 residues. The CDR3 loop is CASSEFGQGALDEQYF. CDR3 sequence (DNA): TGTGCCAGCAGTGAATTTGGACAGGGGGCGCTTGACGAGCAGTACTTC.

This clone turned up a few times. The chain uses TRBV29-1 and TRBJ2-7, with TRBD1 identical over 9 bases. Germline V gene sequence: CDR1 SQVTM, CDR2 ANQGSEA. V shed 2 bases, J shed 2 bases, and the junction held 4 bases outside the gene matches. The CDR3 sequence is 14 residues long. The CDR3 is CSVESGQGPYEQYF. As DNA, the CDR3 is TGCAGCGTTGAATCGGGACAGGGCCCCTACGAGCAGTACTTC.

In this sample, this clone turned up once. This chain joins TRBV10-3 and TRBJ2-7; 16 bases are a match to TRBD2. V was clipped by 0 bases and J by 4 bases; unmatched bases: 3. The CDR3 extends over 17 amino acids. Per germline, CDR1 ENHRY and CDR2 SYGVKD. CDR3 bases: TGTGCCATCAGTGAGTCTATGGGACTAGCGGGGGGGTACGAGCAGTACTTC. It yields the protein CAISESMGLAGGYEQYF.

The V call is TRBV5-1, the J call TRBJ1-1; D gene uncertain. The germline V gene encodes CDR1 SGHRS and CDR2 YFSETQ. The CDR3 is made up of 12 amino acids. V lost 1 base and J 7 bases, leaving 8 bases between the germline ends. CDR3 loop: CASSLLEGEAFF. As DNA, the CDR3 is TGCGCCAGCAGCTTGTTAGAGGGTGAAGCTTTCTTT.

The chain has TRBV11-2 and TRBJ1-4, with 9 bases matching TRBD1. Trimming at V came to 1 base and at J to 3 bases, leaving 3 bases not matched to a gene. Looked up from germline, CDR1 is SGHAT and CDR2 is FQNNGV. CDR3 size: 16 residues. CDR3 sequence reads: CASSLAWTGANEKLFF. The CDR3 nucleotides read TGTGCCAGCAGCTTAGCTTGGACAGGGGCTAATGAAAAACTGTTTTTT.

This chain links TRBV5-1 with TRBJ2-6; D call uncertain. The CDR3 sequence is 15 residues long. Germline V gene data show CDR1 as SGHRS and CDR2 as YFSETQ. V shed 2 bases and J shed 5 bases, with 11 bases lying between them. The CDR3: CASSFGQAWANVLTF. The CDR3 region has the DNA TGCGCCAGCAGCTTTGGTCAGGCCTGGGCCAACGTCCTGACTTTC.

The chain recombines TRBV4-1 with TRBJ1-1; possible D gene TRBD1, 5 bases. This CDR3 contains 18 residues. The V gene lost 0 bases and the J gene lost 1 base, with 18 bases spanning the gap. Germline V gene lookup returns CDR1 MGHRA and CDR2 YSYEKL. CDR3: CASSQETNMADRNTEAFF. The CDR3 DNA is TGCGCCAGCAGCCAAGAAACTAATATGGCCGACAGGAACACTGAAGCTTTCTTT.

The genes are TRBV19 and TRBJ1-1; 8 bases map to TRBD1. Germline V gives CDR1 LNHDA, CDR2 SQIVND (reference sequence). V shed 1 base, J shed 1 base, and the junction held 2 bases outside the gene matches. This CDR3 spans 15 amino acids. The CDR3, as DNA: TGTGCCAGTAGTATAGGGACAGGGAGGAACACTGAAGCTTTCTTT. Translating gives CASSIGTGRNTEAFF. Complete variable domain (other parts from reference TRBV19 and TRBJ1-1): DGGITQSPKYLFRKEGQNVTLSCEQNLNHDAMYWYRQDPGQGLRLIYYSQIVNDFQKGDIAEGYSVSREKKESFPLTVTSAQKNPTAFYLCASSIGTGRNTEAFFGQGTRLTVV.

This chain links TRBV7-2 with TRBJ1-5; D unresolved. Trimming shortened V by 1 base and J by 4 bases, and 11 bases separated the two germline ends. From germline, CDR1 is SGHTA and CDR2 FQGNSA. The CDR3 has 15 amino acids. Here the CDR3 DNA reads TGTGCCAGCAGCTTAGGATATTGGCAGAATCAGCCCCAGCATTTT. Translated: CASSLGYWQNQPQHF.

The V call is TRBV6-1, the J call TRBJ2-1; the D gene is possibly TRBD1 (8 bases). Germline V CDR1 and CDR2: MNHNS, SASEGT. The V end was cut by 6 bases, the J end by 8 bases, with 20 bases between. The CDR3 runs to 15 residues. CDR3 sequence: CASSRLTGEGHEQFF. In DNA form, the CDR3 reads TGTGCCAGCAGCAGACTGACAGGGGAGGGACATGAGCAGTTCTTC.

The chain has TRBV29-1 and TRBJ1-1; possible D gene TRBD1, 5 bases. Between the trimmed V and J ends, which lost 4 bases and 11 bases, there was a span of 14 bases. Germline CDR1 SQVTM, CDR2 ANQGSEA. The CDR3 is 11 amino acids. The CDR3 DNA reads as TGCAGCGTTGTAAGGGCCAGGGTGGCTTTCTTT. As protein: CSVVRARVAFF. The whole variable domain, remainder taken from reference TRBV29-1 and TRBJ1-1, is SAVISQKPSRDICQRGTSLTIQCQVDSQVTMMFWYRQQPGQSLTLIATANQGSEATYESGFVIDKFPISRPNLTFSTLTVSNMSPEDSSIYLCSVVRARVAFFGQGTRLTVV.

The table lists this clone with a few counts. This chain uses TRBV30 with TRBJ1-6, with a possible D match to TRBD1 (6 bases). Germline V lookup: CDR1 GTSNPN, CDR2 SVGIG (reference sequence). V was cut by 3 bases and J by 7 bases, with 13 bases left in between. The length of the CDR3 is 14 residues. Here the CDR3 DNA reads TGTGCCTGGAGCGCGTCCCAGGGGAATTCACCCCTCCACTTT. It specifies CAWSASQGNSPLHF.